The 8 T cell receptor beta chains below were found in one sample sequenced in a study of tumor-infiltrating lymphocytes in localized non-small cell lung cancer. The table came from immunoSEQ multiplex PCR; TCRdb's copy has only in-frame clones and leaves some out. This repertoire shows 11,000 or so clones, 65% to 90% found once; its top ten account for approximately 8%. Sequencing was done on a sample of uninvolved lung tissue not adjacent to the tumor. The receptor set was obtained from a human donor with non-small cell lung cancer.

This clone was counted a single time. The CDR3 is CASSSRVNEKLFF. The CDR3 DNA reads TGTGCCAGCAGCTCCAGGGTTAATGAAAAACTGTTTTTT. The chain employs TRBV5-6 and TRBJ1-4; maybe TRBD1 (5 bases). The ends were cut back, 3 bases at V and 4 bases at J, with 7 bases in the middle. Germline loops: CDR1 SGHDT, CDR2 YYEEEE. This CDR3 is built from 13 residues.

The rearrangement uses TRBV7-3 and TRBJ2-5, with 8 bases fitting TRBD2. Germline CDR1 SGHTA, CDR2 FQGTGA. Losses at the gene ends were 4 bases for V and 5 bases for J; bases not matched to a gene: 9. CDR3 length equals 15 residues. The CDR3 is CASSWGLGGMETQYF. DNA of the CDR3: TGTGCCAGCAGCTGGGGACTAGGCGGTATGGAGACCCAGTACTTC. The variable domain in full, with the rest retrieved from reference TRBV7-3 and TRBJ2-5, is GAGVSQTPSNKVTEKGKYVELRCDPISGHTALYWYRQSLGQGPEFLIYFQGTGAADDSGLPNDRFFAVRPEGSVSTLKIQRTERGDSAVYLCASSWGLGGMETQYFGPGTRLLVL.

The J gene is TRBJ2-2, the V gene TRBV9, with 7 bases fitting TRBD2. The germline gives CDR1 SGDLS, CDR2 YYNGEE. The CDR3 sequence is 16 residues long. Germline trimming cut 4 bases from V and 0 bases from J; bases unmatched to any gene: 6. The CDR3 DNA reads as TGTGCCAGCAGCCCTAGGGACTACGCGAACACCGGGGAGCTGTTTTTT. This codes for CASSPRDYANTGELFF.

The chain uses TRBV10-1 and TRBJ2-7; tentatively, D is TRBD1 (5 bases). Trimming cost V 5 bases and J 0 bases, with 8 bases left between them. Germline CDR1 reads WNHNN; CDR2 reads SYGVQD (reference sequence). This CDR3 contains 13 residues. For the CDR3, the DNA is TGCGCCAGCAGTATGACAGACTCCTACGAGCAGTACTTC. The encoded protein is CASSMTDSYEQYF.

This clone was observed once. This chain uses TRBV19 with TRBJ2-7, with TRBD2 identical over 13 bases. The ends lost 5 bases at V and 2 bases at J; junction bases unmatched: 3. The germline CDR1 and CDR2 sequences are LNHDA and SQIVND (reference sequence). The CDR3 loop spans 15 amino acids. CDR3 DNA sequence: TGTGCCAGTAGTCCTACTAGCGGGGGGGCCTACGAGCAGTACTTC. Translation: CASSPTSGGAYEQYF.

This clone has only one observation. The gene calls are TRBV11-2 and TRBJ1-4, with 8 bases aligning to TRBD1. Germline-derived CDR1 and CDR2 are SGHAT and FQNNGV. V shed 5 bases and J 4 bases; nucleotides not matched to a gene: 9. There are 16 residues in the CDR3. In DNA, the CDR3 is TGTGCCAGCAGCCCCTCCGGGACAGGTTATAATGAAAAACTGTTTTTT. It is translated as CASSPSGTGYNEKLFF.

The chain couples TRBV6-5 to TRBJ1-1, with no clear D. Germline V lookup: CDR1 MNHEY, CDR2 SVGAGI. The CDR3 covers 15 residues. Trimming removed 4 bases at V and 1 base at J, with 13 bases between. The CDR3 loop reads CASSSSSSRNTEAFF. Written as DNA, the CDR3 is TGTGCCAGCAGTTCTTCCAGCAGCCGGAACACTGAAGCTTTCTTT.

This clone was found a few times. The chain carries TRBV7-9 and TRBJ2-3; D is unclear. Germline V CDR1 and CDR2: SEHNR, FQNEAQ (reference sequence). The CDR3 consists of 14 residues. The V gene lost 3 bases and the J gene lost 1 base, with 8 bases spanning the gap. Here the CDR3 reads CASSFGDGTDTQYF. DNA of the CDR3: TGTGCCAGCAGCTTTGGGGATGGCACAGATACGCAGTATTTT.